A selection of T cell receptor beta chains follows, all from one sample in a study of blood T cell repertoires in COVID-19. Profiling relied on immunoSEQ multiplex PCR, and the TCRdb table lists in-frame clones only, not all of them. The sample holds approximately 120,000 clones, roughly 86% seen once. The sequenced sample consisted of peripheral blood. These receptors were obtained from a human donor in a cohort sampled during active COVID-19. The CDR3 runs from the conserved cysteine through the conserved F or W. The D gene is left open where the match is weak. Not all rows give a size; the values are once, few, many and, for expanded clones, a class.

CASSLDRDYQPQHF TGTGCCAGCAGCCTCGACAGGGATTATCAGCCCCAGCATTTT TRBV9 TRBD1 14 NA TRBJ1-5
CASSSRQGVDTEAFF TGTGCCAGCAGTTCTCGACAGGGGGTGGACACTGAAGCTTTCTTT TRBV6-6 TRBD1 15 NA TRBJ1-1
CASSSYGTLSYEQYF TGTGCCAGCAGTTCCTACGGGACATTGTCCTACGAGCAGTACTTC TRBV28 NA 15 NA TRBJ2-7
CATSIVTGLGDYGYTF TGTGCCACCAGCATCGTTACAGGGTTAGGAGACTATGGCTACACCTTC TRBV15 NA 16 NA TRBJ1-2
CASSSGLGGSPLHF TGTGCCAGCAGTTCGGGTCTCGGTGGTTCACCCCTCCACTTT TRBV28 NA 14 NA TRBJ1-6
CASSLEDKNYGYTF TGTGCCAGCAGTTTAGAGGACAAGAACTATGGCTACACCTTC TRBV28 NA 14 NA TRBJ1-2
CASRLDREAFF TGTGCCAGTAGATTAGACAGGGAAGCTTTCTTT TRBV19 NA 11 NA TRBJ1-1
CASSADRGVLKPQHF TGTGCCAGCAGTGCGGACAGGGGGGTTCTGAAGCCCCAGCATTTT TRBV2 TRBD1 15 NA TRBJ1-5
CASSQDRSGFSGNTIYF TGCGCCAGCAGCCAAGATCGGAGCGGTTTCTCTGGAAACACCATATATTTT TRBV4-3 NA 17 NA TRBJ1-3
CASIPQVSTDTQYF TGTGCCAGCATTCCCCAGGTTAGCACAGATACGCAGTATTTT TRBV7-2 NA 14 once TRBJ2-3
CASSSGDNYEQYF TGTGCCAGCAGCTCGGGGGATAACTACGAGCAGTACTTC TRBV6-5 NA 13 NA TRBJ2-7
CASSTGVLYGYTF TGTGCCAGCAGTACAGGGGTTCTCTATGGCTACACCTTC TRBV12-3/TRBV12-4 TRBD1 13 NA TRBJ1-2
CASSPDFYEQYF TGTGCCAGCTCGCCCGACTTCTACGAGCAGTACTTC TRBV18 NA 12 NA TRBJ2-7